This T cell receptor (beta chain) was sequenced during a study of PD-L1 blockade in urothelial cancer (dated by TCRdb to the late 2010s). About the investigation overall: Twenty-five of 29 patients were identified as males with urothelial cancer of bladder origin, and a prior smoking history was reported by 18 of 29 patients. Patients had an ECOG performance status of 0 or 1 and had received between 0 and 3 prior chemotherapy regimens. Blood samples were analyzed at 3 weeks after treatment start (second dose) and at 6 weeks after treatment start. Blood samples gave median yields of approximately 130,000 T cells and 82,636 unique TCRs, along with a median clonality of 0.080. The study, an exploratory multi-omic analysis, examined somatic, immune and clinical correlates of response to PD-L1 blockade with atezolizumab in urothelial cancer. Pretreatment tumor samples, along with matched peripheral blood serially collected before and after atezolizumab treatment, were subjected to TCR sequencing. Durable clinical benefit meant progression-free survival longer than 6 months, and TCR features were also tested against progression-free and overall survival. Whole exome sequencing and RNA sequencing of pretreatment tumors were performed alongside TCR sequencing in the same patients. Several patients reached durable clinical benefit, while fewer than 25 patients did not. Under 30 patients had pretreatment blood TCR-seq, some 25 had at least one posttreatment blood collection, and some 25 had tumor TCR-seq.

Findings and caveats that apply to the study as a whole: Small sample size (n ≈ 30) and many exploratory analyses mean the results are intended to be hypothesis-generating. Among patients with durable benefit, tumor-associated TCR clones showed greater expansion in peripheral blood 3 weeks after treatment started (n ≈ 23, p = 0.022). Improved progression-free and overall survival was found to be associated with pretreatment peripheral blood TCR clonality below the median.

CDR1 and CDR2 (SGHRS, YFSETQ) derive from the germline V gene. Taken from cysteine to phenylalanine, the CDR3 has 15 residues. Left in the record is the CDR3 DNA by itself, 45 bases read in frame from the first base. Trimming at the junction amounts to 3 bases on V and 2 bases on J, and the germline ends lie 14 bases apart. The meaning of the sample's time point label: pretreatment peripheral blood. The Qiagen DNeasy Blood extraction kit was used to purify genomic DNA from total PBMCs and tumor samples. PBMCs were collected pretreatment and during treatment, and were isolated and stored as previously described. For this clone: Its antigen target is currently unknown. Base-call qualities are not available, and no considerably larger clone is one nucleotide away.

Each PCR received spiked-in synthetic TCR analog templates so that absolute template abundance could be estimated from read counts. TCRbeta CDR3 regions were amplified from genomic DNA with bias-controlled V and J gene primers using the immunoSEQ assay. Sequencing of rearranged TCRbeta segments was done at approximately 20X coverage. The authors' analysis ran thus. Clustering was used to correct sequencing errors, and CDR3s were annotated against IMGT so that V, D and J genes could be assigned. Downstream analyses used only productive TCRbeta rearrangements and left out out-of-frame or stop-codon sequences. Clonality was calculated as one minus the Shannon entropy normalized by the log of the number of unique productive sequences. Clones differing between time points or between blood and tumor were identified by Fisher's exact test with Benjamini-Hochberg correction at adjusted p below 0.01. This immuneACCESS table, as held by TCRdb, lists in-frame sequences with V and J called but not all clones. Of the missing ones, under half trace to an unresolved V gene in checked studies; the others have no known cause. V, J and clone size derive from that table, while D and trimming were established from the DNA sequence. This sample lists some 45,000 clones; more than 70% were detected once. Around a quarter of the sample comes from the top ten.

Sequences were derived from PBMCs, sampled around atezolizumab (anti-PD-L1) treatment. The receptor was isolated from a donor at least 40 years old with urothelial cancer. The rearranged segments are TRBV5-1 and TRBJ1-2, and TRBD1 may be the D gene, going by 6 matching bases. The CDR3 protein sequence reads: CASSYGQRDNYGYTF. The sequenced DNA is TGCGCCAGCAGCTACGGACAGAGAGACAACTATGGCTACACCTTC.